These 22 T cell receptor beta chains came from one sample sequenced in a study of CD8+ T cells in alopecia areata (dated 2018 in TCRdb). The time point label here, explained by the study, means: four to five weeks on oral tofacitinib. Reading the label with the study, this specimen's treatment or condition is: oral pan-JAK inhibitor, 5-10 mg twice daily. Library construction relied on the immunoSEQ multiplex PCR assay. For TCR sequencing, RNA was extracted from every sample and reverse transcribed into cDNA to serve as template. TCRdb stores this immuneACCESS table with in-frame sequences only. Part of the clones is absent; in the studies checked, under half of the shortfall reflects unresolved V genes, and no reason is known for the rest. The sample includes about 42,000 clones, with 65% observed a single time. Roughly 22% of the sample goes to the ten largest clones. Source: CD8+ T cells sorted from blood, taken at week 4, from a patient treated with tofacitinib. The receptor source for this set is a human donor with alopecia areata.

This clone has a handful of counts. V usage is TRBV14 and J usage is TRBJ1-1; D perhaps matches TRBD1 (6 bases). Germline CDR1 and CDR2: SGHDN and FVKESK. The V gene lost 1 base and the J gene lost 3 bases, with 9 bases spanning the gap. The CDR3 has 14 residues. CDR3: CASSQAGHDTEAFF. The CDR3 region has the DNA TGTGCCAGCAGCCAAGCGGGACACGACACTGAAGCTTTCTTT.

The genes are TRBV7-9 and TRBJ2-1; 10 positions match TRBD1. J lost 8 bases, V lost 6 bases, and 16 bases had no gene match. The CDR3 runs to 17 residues. CDR1 is SEHNR, CDR2 FQNEAQ, per germline (reference sequence). The CDR3 sequence: CASRIDAGTGVGDEQFF. CDR3 DNA sequence: TGTGCCAGCAGAATCGACGCCGGGACAGGGGTCGGGGATGAGCAGTTCTTC.

As DNA, the CDR3 is TGCAGCGTTGAAGGGGAGGGTTACGAGCAGTACTTC. This encodes CSVEGEGYEQYF. The chain links TRBV29-1 to TRBJ2-7; 7 bases map to TRBD2. The CDR3 length is 12 residues. V shed 1 base and J 4 bases; nucleotides not matched to a gene: 1. Germline V CDR1 and CDR2: SQVTM, ANQGSEA.

The CDR3 DNA reads as TGTGCCAGCAGTAAACGCGGGGCGGCCGAGCAGTACTTC. It codes for CASSKRGAAEQYF. This chain connects TRBV6-5 to TRBJ2-7; a weak D match, TRBD2 (6 bases). Per germline, CDR1 MNHEY and CDR2 SVGAGI. The V and J ends lost 5 bases and 6 bases respectively, with 14 bases between them. This CDR3 has 13 amino acids.

The chain recombines TRBV18 with TRBJ2-1; a weak D match, TRBD2 (5 bases). Trimming removed 3 bases from V and 5 bases from J, with 14 bases in between. Germline V gene data show CDR1 as KGHSH and CDR2 as LQKENI. The CDR3 has 15 residues. CDR3 amino acids: CASSPPILGDNEQFF. The CDR3 coding sequence is TGTGCCAGCTCACCGCCCATACTAGGTGACAATGAGCAGTTCTTC.

Comments on this clone: Relative to the germline gene, one junction end is altered; a read error may explain this. The V and J genes are TRBV7-8 and TRBJ1-5; 8 bases line up with TRBD1. The CDR3 sequence is 16 residues long. Germline values: CDR1 SGHVS, CDR2 FQNEAQ. The chain's CDR3 is CASRLGRGRTNQPQHF. CDR3 sequence (DNA): TGTGCCAGCAGGTTAGGCAGGGGGCGCACAAATCAGCCCCAGCATTTT.

The chain carries TRBV2 and TRBJ2-7, with D perhaps being TRBD1 or TRBD2 (5 bases each). V lost 3 bases and J lost 6, with 12 bases in between. CDR3 length equals 13 residues. Germline V gene lookup returns CDR1 SNHLY and CDR2 FYNNEI. Here the CDR3 DNA reads TGTGCCAGCAGTGATGGGGGATCGGCCGAGCAGTACTTC. Amino acid sequence: CASSDGGSAEQYF. Full variable domain (missing parts from reference TRBV2 and TRBJ2-7): EPEVTQTPSHQVTQMGQEVILRCVPISNHLYFYWYRQILGQKVEFLVSFYNNEISEKSEIFDDQFSVERPDGSNFTLKIRSTKLEDSAMYFCASSDGGSAEQYFGPGTRLTVT.

The V gene is TRBV29-1, the J gene TRBJ2-5; D is perhaps TRBD1 (6 bases). The end of the DNA fits TRBJ2-7 better, so the J call may be wrong. The CDR3 is made up of 12 amino acids. Germline CDR1 SQVTM, CDR2 ANQGSEA. The CDR3 reads CSVEAGDYEQYF. The DNA for the CDR3 is TGCAGCGTTGAGGCAGGGGACTACGAGCAGTACTTC.

The rearrangement links TRBV19 to TRBJ1-2; D is ambiguous. The CDR3 loop spans 12 amino acids. Trimming left V 8 bases short and J 8 bases short, with 15 bases between. The germline V gene has CDR1 LNHDA and CDR2 SQIVND (reference sequence). CDR3 region: CASRLGFYGYTF. The CDR3 region has the DNA TGTGCCAGTCGTTTGGGATTCTACGGCTACACCTTC.

This rearrangement joins TRBV30 to TRBJ1-6; a weak D match, TRBD1 (6 bases). V was pared by 3 bases and J by 6 bases, with 12 bases between. Germline loops: CDR1 GTSNPN, CDR2 SVGIG (reference sequence). The CDR3 is 14 amino acids. CDR3 DNA: TGTGCCTGGAGCGGGGGAGGGGGTAATTCACCCCTCCACTTT. It yields the protein CAWSGGGGNSPLHF.

This sequence joins TRBV2 and TRBJ1-1; possible D gene TRBD1, 5 bases. This CDR3 spans 11 amino acids. Germline CDR1 is SNHLY and CDR2 is FYNNEI. V lost 11 bases and J lost 4, with 11 bases in between. CDR3 residues: CAAMGGTEAFF. The CDR3 DNA sequence: TGTGCCGCGATGGGGGGCACTGAAGCTTTCTTT.

The gene calls are TRBV11-2 and TRBJ1-6; D is ambiguous. CDR1 is SGHAT, CDR2 FQNNGV, per germline. CDR3 length: 12 residues. The germline V and J ends were trimmed by 5 bases and 13 bases, with 12 bases remaining between them. The CDR3 sequence is CASSVSGEPLHF. The CDR3 nucleotides read TGTGCCAGCAGCGTTTCCGGGGAGCCCCTCCACTTT.

The V and J genes are TRBV7-8 and TRBJ2-3; the D is unclear. The germline gives CDR1 SGHVS, CDR2 FQNEAQ. The CDR3 consists of 14 residues. Trimming stripped 5 bases from V and 5 bases from J, with 14 bases between. DNA of the CDR3: TGTGCCAGCAGCCAAGGCTATAGTTTAGATACGCAGTATTTT. Its protein product is CASSQGYSLDTQYF.

V gene TRBV29-1 combines with J gene TRBJ2-7; D perhaps matches TRBD1 (6 bases). The CDR3 has 13 residues. The V and J ends lost 7 bases and 0 bases respectively, with 13 bases between them. Per germline, CDR1 SQVTM and CDR2 ANQGSEA. The CDR3 DNA follows: TGCAGCGCTGTCCGGGACATCTCCTACGAGCAGTACTTC. It encodes CSAVRDISYEQYF.

V usage is TRBV30 and J usage is TRBJ2-6; TRBD1 aligns across 7 bases. The germline V gene encodes CDR1 GTSNPN and CDR2 SVGIG (reference sequence). The CDR3 sequence is 16 residues long. The J segment lost 4 bases and the V segment lost 2 bases, leaving 8 bases of the junction unmatched. This chain's CDR3 is CAWSTGAGTGANVLTF. In nucleotides, the CDR3 is TGTGCCTGGAGTACAGGGGCTGGAACCGGGGCCAACGTCCTGACTTTC.

The CDR3 DNA is TGTGCCAGCAGTGACTCAGGGCACAATGAGCAGTTCTTC. Protein: CASSDSGHNEQFF. The rearrangement uses TRBV6-4 and TRBJ2-1; D gene uncertain. V was shortened by 0 bases and J by 5 bases, with 5 bases between the two germline ends. CDR1 and CDR2 (germline): MRHNA, SNTAGT. The CDR3 extends over 13 amino acids.

V and J are TRBV9 and TRBJ1-2; D gene unclear. CDR1 is SGDLS and CDR2 is YYNGEE in the germline V gene. V lost 0 bases to trimming and J lost 5 bases, with 20 bases between them. The CDR3 is 17 amino acids. In DNA, the CDR3 is TGTGCCAGCAGCGTAGCGAGTGGTGACGACCTAGGGTATGGCTACACCTTC. Translated, it gives CASSVASGDDLGYGYTF.

CDR3 sequence: CASSEGFHEQYF. The CDR3 DNA reads as TGTGCCAGCAGCGAGGGATTCCACGAGCAGTACTTC. The rearrangement links TRBV11-2 to TRBJ2-7; tentative D call: TRBD2 (5 bases). Germline CDR1 is SGHAT and CDR2 is FQNNGV. V dropped 5 bases and J dropped 5 bases, with 10 bases sitting between them. CDR3 length: 12 amino acids.

The gene calls are TRBV30 and TRBJ1-1; D is unresolved. In germline, CDR1 is GTSNPN, CDR2 SVGIG (reference sequence). The CDR3 extends over 11 amino acids. Trimming pared 1 base from V and 7 bases from J, leaving 7 bases between. CDR3: CAWSEGGEAFF. CDR3 in DNA: TGTGCCTGGAGTGAGGGTGGTGAAGCTTTCTTT. Full variable domain (missing parts from reference TRBV30 and TRBJ1-1): SQTIHQWPATLVQPVGSPLSLECTVEGTSNPNLYWYRQAAGRGLQLLFYSVGIGQISSEVPQNLSASRPQDRQFILSSKKLLLSDSGFYLCAWSEGGEAFFGQGTRLTVV.

This sequence joins TRBV27 and TRBJ2-7; D unclear. The germline gives CDR1 MNHEY, CDR2 SMNVEV (reference sequence). The CDR3 is 14 amino acids. Trimming took 2 bases from V and 0 from J, leaving 8 bases between them. CDR3: CASSLQISSYEQYF. CDR3 bases: TGTGCCAGCAGTTTACAGATAAGCTCCTACGAGCAGTACTTC.

J is TRBJ1-1 and V is TRBV6-1, with D tentatively TRBD1 (6 bases). Trimming removed 3 bases from V and 4 bases from J, with 9 bases in between. Germline loops: CDR1 MNHNS, CDR2 SASEGT. This CDR3 has 13 residues. CDR3: CASSDYRATEAFF. The CDR3 bases are TGTGCCAGCAGTGATTACAGGGCCACTGAAGCTTTCTTT.

The chain uses TRBV29-1 and TRBJ1-3, with D possibly being TRBD1 (5 bases). The germline V gene encodes CDR1 SQVTM and CDR2 ANQGSEA. The germline V and J ends were trimmed by 2 bases and 3 bases, with 11 bases remaining between them. The CDR3 is 14 amino acids. This chain's CDR3 is CSVEPGAGGNTIYF. The CDR3 bases are TGCAGCGTTGAACCCGGGGCTGGTGGAAACACCATATATTTT.